Below, 4 T cell receptor beta chains from the same sample are listed, as sequenced in a study of T cell clonality in common variable immunodeficiency. Generated by immunoSEQ multiplex PCR, the TCRdb table keeps only in-frame clones and is missing some. The specimen gives roughly 60,000 clones without singletons; the ten biggest hold 1.5% to 2%. The sequenced material came from peripheral blood mononuclear cells. These receptors were collected from a person between 18 and 75 years old in good health.

This clone was detected ten times or more. The CDR3 extends 3 residues past the end of the read, so its final part is completed from the germline J gene. The rearrangement joins TRBV29-1 to TRBJ1-1; no firm D call. The CDR3 totals 10 residues. The germline CDR1 and CDR2 sequences are SQVTM and ANQGSEA. Trimming removed 4 bases from V and 5 bases from J, with 5 bases in between. The CDR3 bases that were read are TGCAGCGTTGTTCAAACTGAA. It translates to CSVVQTE. Given in full, the CDR3 is CSVVQTEAFF.

This clone was seen at least ten times. The read terminates 3 residues before the CDR3 end, so the remaining end is supplied by the germline J gene. The chain recombines TRBV11-2 with TRBJ2-7, with a possible D match to TRBD2 (6 bases). The CDR3 runs to 13 residues. In germline, CDR1 is SGHAT, CDR2 FQNNGV. V lost 5 bases and J lost 6, with 14 bases in between. This CDR3 is CASSIPGGGEQYF. CDR3 DNA (partial): TGTGCCAGCAGCATACCCGGGGGTGGCGAG.

This clone showed up many times. The read terminates 3 residues ahead of where the CDR3 ends, so the germline J gene completes it. The chain joins TRBV5-1 to TRBJ2-3; D is undetermined. The CDR3 spans 14 residues. The V end lost 0 bases, the J end lost 2 bases, and 7 bases lay between the germline ends. Germline V CDR1 and CDR2: SGHRS, YFSETQ. CDR3 DNA, as far as it was read: TGCGCCAGCAGCTTGGATCGTAACACAGATACG. Translation gives CASSLDRNTDT. Given in full, the CDR3 is CASSLDRNTDTQYF.

This clone occurred many times. The read terminates 3 residues before the CDR3 end, so the remaining end is supplied by the germline J gene. V usage is TRBV18 and J usage is TRBJ1-1; D gene unclear. This CDR3 has 12 amino acids. CDR1 and CDR2 from the germline V gene are KGHSH and LQKENI. This chain's CDR3 is CASSLGLDGAFF. The DNA read from the CDR3 is TGTGCCAGCTCCCTCGGACTAGACGGC.